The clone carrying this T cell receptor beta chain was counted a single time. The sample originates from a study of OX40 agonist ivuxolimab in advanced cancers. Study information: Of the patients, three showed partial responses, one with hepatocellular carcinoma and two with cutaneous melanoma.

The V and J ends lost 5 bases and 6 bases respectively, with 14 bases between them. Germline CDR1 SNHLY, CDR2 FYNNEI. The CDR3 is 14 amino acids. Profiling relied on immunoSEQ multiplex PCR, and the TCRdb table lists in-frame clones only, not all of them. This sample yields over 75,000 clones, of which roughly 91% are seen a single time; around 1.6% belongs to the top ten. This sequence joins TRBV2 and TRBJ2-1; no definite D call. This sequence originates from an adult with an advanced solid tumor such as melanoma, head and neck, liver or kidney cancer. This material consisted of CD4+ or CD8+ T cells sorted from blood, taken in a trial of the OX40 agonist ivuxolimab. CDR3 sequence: CASSFGSAPNEQFF. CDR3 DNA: TGTGCCAGCAGTTTCGGATCAGCACCCAATGAGCAGTTCTTC.